This T cell receptor beta chain is from a study of vaccination and CD4 T cells after COVID-19. Turning to the study itself: Each control was exposed to a CEFX pool, an HIV-1 Nef pool, or no peptide at all.

The time point: late sampling 161 to 241 days after vaccination in three convalescent patients. This sample's treatment: roughly ten-day PBMC culture with coronavirus spike peptide pools or control peptides (ViraFEST assay). First, ViraFEST expanded antigen-specific T cells with peptide pools, and next it sequenced the TCRs. March to December 2020 was the span of positive PCR dates, which predated US Alpha, Beta and Delta variants. Germline lookup yields CDR1 MGHRA and CDR2 YSYEKL. The CDR3 spans 17 residues. The V end was cut by 3 bases, the J end by 1 base, with 18 bases between. CD4+ T cells that had been cultured provided DNA sequenced with the Oncomine TCR Beta short-read assay. TCRdb reprocessed the PCR reads with MiXCR, giving one entry per CDR3 protein. The sample has 18,000 or so distinct CDR3 sequences; about half are singletons. This clonotype turned up a few times. What it recognizes is unknown.

The sequenced sample was CD4+ T cells from blood, cultured in vitro, obtained about 7 months after SARS-CoV-2 vaccination. This sequence originates from a human donor who had recovered from COVID-19. The genes are TRBV4-1 and TRBJ1-2; D gene uncertain. The CDR3 DNA follows: TGCGCCAGCAGCCAGGGATGGGCAGGCATTCTTAACTATGGCTACACCTTC. It encodes CASSQGWAGILNYGYTF.